This entry lists 3 T cell receptor beta chains sequenced from one sample in a study of monozygotic twins with cystic fibrosis (dated by TCRdb to the early 2020s). The library was prepared using the immunoSEQ multiplex PCR assay. The source is immuneACCESS, and TCRdb retained only in-frame sequences with V and J called. Part of the clones is not carried over; for the studies checked, unresolved V genes explain less than half of this, and the remainder is unexplained. The sample table lists around 11,000 clones, approximately 96% of them with a count of one. The ten top clones hold around 0.83% of the sample. The sequencing sample was made of blood. The receptors stem from a boy aged 5-17 years with cystic fibrosis.

The rearrangement joins TRBV5-6 to TRBJ2-2; D is uncertain. The CDR3 contains 12 residues. The V gene's germline CDR1 is SGHDT and CDR2 YYEEEE. V dropped 4 bases and J dropped 5 bases, with 6 bases sitting between them. As DNA, the CDR3 is TGTGCCAGCAGCCCTAGAACCGGGGAGCTGTTTTTT. Its protein product is CASSPRTGELFF.

The rearrangement uses TRBV7-8 and TRBJ1-2; no reliable D call. With 10 bases removed from V and 0 bases from J, the gap between germline ends came to 21 bases. This CDR3 comprises 16 residues. Germline-derived CDR1 and CDR2 are SGHVS and FQNEAQ. CDR3 sequence reads: CANDPSTGRPNYGYTF. In DNA form, the CDR3 reads TGTGCCAACGACCCATCAACTGGTCGTCCTAACTATGGCTACACCTTC.

The J gene is TRBJ2-7, the V gene TRBV30; D unresolved. The V end was cut by 0 bases, the J end by 3 bases, with 9 bases between. The CDR3 contains 13 residues. CDR1 is GTSNPN and CDR2 is SVGIG in the germline V gene (reference sequence). The DNA of the CDR3 is TGTGCCTGGAGTGTAGACCGATACTACGAGCAGTACTTC. It encodes CAWSVDRYYEQYF.